This TCR beta chain was retrieved from a study of blood T cell repertoires in COVID-19 (dated by TCRdb to between 2020 and 2021). Some background on the complete study: Collaborator samples came from the United States, Italy and Spain and covered acute and convalescent phases of COVID-19. Samples came from the ongoing ImmuneRACE study (first 160 participants) plus 1,254 subjects from 6 global collaborators. HLA class I and class II types, where available, came from metadata supplied by the sample provider rather than from assay-based typing. The repertoires were released in a freely available public database meant as a resource for research on the immune response to SARS-CoV-2. Deeply sampled blood TCRbeta repertoires from subjects exposed to, actively infected with, or recovered from COVID-19 were included in the dataset. Nearly every sample came with metadata listing a de-identified subject ID, COVID-19 status, age in years and sex. The material from the prospective study consisted of cDNA or gDNA derived from T cells, B-cell-depleted T cells, or PBMCs. Here is what the overall study found, with its caveats: How much clinical and demographic metadata was included differed by source and by participant, and the metadata was provided uncurated.

Each collaborating institution followed its own protocols to collect whole blood in K2EDTA tubes. For TCRbeta analysis, collaborator samples were shipped as frozen whole blood, as isolated PBMCs, or as DNA extracted from either sample type. The immunoSEQ Assay, a bias-controlled multiplex PCR, was used to amplify TCRbeta CDR3 regions from genomic DNA. As for the authors' bioinformatics: The number of nucleated cells in each sample was estimated by amplification of reference gene primers within the assay. To quantify the absolute abundance of each unique TCRbeta CDR3 rearrangement, sequence reads were collapsed and filtered. For each sample, productive Simpson clonality was calculated as the square root of Simpson's diversity index across productive rearrangements. TCRdb retrieved this table from immuneACCESS and kept in-frame rearrangements only. Not all clones are present; in checked studies, unresolved V genes account for under half, and no reason is known for the remainder. That table is the source of V, J and clone size, and D and trimming were worked out from the DNA. This sample is represented by 150,000 to 200,000 clones; around 80% of them were singletons. Roughly a fifth of the sample comes from the top ten.

As for this clone: No cognate antigen has been identified for it. No per-base quality is available; no much larger clone lies one base away.

According to the germline V gene, CDR1 reads MNHEY and CDR2 reads SVGAGI. The CDR3 numbers 15 residues from cysteine through phenylalanine. CDR3 DNA is the only sequence kept; it has 45 bases, read in frame from the first base. Compared with germline, V lacks 6 bases and J lacks 2 bases; bases without a gene match: 9. Sequencing input: peripheral blood. The sequence came from a woman older than 75 with acute or convalescent COVID-19. The chain is assembled from TRBV6-5 and TRBJ1-2, and TRBD1 matches 7 of the central bases. The nucleotides read TGTGCCAGCAGCCGACCCTCGACAGGGAACTATGGCTACACCTTC. Its translation is CASSRPSTGNYGYTF.